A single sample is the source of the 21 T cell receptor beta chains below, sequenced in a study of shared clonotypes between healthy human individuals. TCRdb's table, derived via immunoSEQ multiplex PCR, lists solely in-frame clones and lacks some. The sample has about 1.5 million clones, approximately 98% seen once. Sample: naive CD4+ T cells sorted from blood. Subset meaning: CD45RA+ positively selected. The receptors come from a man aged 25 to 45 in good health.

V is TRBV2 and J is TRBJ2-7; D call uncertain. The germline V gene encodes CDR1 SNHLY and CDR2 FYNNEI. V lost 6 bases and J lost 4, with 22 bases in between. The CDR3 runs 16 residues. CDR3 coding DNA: TGTGCCAGCAGGAAACCTCTTGGAGCAGCTACTTACGAGCAGTACTTC. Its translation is CASRKPLGAATYEQYF.

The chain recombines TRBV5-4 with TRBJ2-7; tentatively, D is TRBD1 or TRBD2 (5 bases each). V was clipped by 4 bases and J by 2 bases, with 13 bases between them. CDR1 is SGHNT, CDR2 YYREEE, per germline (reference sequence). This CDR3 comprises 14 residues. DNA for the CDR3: TGTGCCAGCAGCCGCGAGAGGGGTACCTACGAGCAGTACTTC. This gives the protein CASSRERGTYEQYF.

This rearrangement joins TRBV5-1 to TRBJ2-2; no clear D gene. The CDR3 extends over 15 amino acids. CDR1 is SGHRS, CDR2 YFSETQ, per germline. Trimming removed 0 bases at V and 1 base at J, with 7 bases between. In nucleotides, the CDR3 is TGCGCCAGCAGCTTGGATGCACGGAACACCGGGGAGCTGTTTTTT. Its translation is CASSLDARNTGELFF.

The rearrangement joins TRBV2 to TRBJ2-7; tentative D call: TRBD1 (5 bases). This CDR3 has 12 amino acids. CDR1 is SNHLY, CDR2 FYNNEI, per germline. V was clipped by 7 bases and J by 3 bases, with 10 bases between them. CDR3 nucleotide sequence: TGTGCCAGCATGGGGCCAATCTACGAGCAGTACTTC. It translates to CASMGPIYEQYF.

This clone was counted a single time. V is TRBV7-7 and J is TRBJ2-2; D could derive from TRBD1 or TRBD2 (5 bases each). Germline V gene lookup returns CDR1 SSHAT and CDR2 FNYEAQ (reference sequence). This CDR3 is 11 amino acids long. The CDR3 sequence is CATERGGELFF. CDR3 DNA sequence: TGTGCTACGGAGAGGGGCGGGGAGCTGTTTTTT. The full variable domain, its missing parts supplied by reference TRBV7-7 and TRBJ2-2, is GAGVSQSPRYKVTKRGQDVTLRCDPISSHATLYWYQQALGQGPEFLTYFNYEAQPDKSGLPSDRFSAERPEGSISTLTIQRTEQRDSAMYRCATERGGELFFGEGSRLTVL.

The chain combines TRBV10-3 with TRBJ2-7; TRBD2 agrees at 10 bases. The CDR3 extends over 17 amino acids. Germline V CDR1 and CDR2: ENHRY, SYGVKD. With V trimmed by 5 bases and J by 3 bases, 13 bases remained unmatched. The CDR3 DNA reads TGTGCCATCAGTAGGACTAGCGGTAGAATATCGGACTACGAGCAGTACTTC. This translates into CAISRTSGRISDYEQYF.

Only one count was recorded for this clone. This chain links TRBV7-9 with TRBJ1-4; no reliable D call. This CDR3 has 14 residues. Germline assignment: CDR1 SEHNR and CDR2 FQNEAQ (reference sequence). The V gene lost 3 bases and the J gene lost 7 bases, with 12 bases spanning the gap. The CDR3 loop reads CASSFPSKSEKLFF. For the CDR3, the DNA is TGTGCCAGCAGCTTCCCCTCGAAAAGTGAAAAACTGTTTTTT.

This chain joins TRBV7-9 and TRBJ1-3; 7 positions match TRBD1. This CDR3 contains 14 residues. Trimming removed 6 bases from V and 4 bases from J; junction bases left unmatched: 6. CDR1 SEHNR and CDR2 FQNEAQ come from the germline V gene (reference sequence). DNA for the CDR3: TGTGCCAGCAGTGCGACAGGGTCGGGAAACACCATATATTTT. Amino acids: CASSATGSGNTIYF.

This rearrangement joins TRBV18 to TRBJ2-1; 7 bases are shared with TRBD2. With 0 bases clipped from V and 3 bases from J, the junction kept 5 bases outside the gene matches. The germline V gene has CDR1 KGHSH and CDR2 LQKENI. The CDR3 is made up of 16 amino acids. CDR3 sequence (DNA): TGTGCCAGCTCACCACCGGCGGGAGTAGTCTACAATGAGCAGTTCTTC. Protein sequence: CASSPPAGVVYNEQFF.

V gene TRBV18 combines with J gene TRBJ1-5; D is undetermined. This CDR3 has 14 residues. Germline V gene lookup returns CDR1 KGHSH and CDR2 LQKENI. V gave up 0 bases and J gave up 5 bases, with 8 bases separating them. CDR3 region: CASSPPDGDQPQHF. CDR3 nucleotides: TGTGCCAGCTCACCACCGGACGGGGATCAGCCCCAGCATTTT.

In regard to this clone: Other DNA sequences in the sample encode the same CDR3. DNA of the CDR3: TGTGCCAGCAGTTTATATAGCGGGAACACTGAAGCTTTCTTT. It yields the protein CASSLYSGNTEAFF. The gene calls are TRBV28 and TRBJ1-1; D not resolved. Germline-derived CDR1 and CDR2 are MDHEN and SYDVKM. Trimming left V 1 base short and J 1 base short, with 7 bases between. The CDR3 totals 14 residues.

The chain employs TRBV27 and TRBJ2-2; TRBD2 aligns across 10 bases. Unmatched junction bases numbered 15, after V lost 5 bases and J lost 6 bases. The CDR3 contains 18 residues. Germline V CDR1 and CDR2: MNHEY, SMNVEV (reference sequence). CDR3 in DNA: TGTGCCAGCAGTGACTTAGCGGGAGGTCTTTCTAGTGCCGGGGAGCTGTTTTTT. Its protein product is CASSDLAGGLSSAGELFF.

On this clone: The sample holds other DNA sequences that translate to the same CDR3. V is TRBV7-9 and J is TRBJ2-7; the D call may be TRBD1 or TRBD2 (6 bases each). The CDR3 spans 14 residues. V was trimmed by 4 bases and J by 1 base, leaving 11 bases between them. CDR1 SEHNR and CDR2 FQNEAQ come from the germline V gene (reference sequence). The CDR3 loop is CASSSTGGSYEQYF. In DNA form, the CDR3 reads TGTGCCAGCAGCTCGACAGGAGGGTCCTACGAGCAGTACTTC.

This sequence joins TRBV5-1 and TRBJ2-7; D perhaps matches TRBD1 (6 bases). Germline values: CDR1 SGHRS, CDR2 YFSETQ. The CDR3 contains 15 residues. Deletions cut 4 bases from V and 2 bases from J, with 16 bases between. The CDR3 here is CASSLGAGLTYEQYF. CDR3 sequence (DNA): TGCGCCAGCAGCCTGGGGGCAGGGTTAACCTACGAGCAGTACTTC.

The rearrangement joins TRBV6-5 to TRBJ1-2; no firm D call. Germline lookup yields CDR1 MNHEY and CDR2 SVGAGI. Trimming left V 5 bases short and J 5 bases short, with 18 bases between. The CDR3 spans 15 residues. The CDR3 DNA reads TGTGCCAGCAGTCTTGAAGGTGGATCACGGTATGGCTACACCTTC. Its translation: CASSLEGGSRYGYTF.

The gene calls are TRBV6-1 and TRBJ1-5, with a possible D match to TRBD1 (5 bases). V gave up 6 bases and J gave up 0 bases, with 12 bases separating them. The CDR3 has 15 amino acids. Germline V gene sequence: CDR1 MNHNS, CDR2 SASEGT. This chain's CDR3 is CASRFQGNSNQPQHF. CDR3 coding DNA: TGTGCCAGCAGGTTTCAGGGTAATAGCAATCAGCCCCAGCATTTT.

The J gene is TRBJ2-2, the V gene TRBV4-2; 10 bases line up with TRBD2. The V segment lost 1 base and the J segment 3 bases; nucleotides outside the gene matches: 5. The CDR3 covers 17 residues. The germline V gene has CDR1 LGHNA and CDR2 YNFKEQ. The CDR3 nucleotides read TGTGCCAGCAGCCAAGGTACTAGCGGGATGCACACCGGGGAGCTGTTTTTT. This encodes CASSQGTSGMHTGELFF.

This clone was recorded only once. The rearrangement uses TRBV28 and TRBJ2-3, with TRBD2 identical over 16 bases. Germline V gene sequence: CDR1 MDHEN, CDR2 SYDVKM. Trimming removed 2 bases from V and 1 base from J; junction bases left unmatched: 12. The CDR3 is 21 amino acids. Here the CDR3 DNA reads TGTGCCAGCAGTTTACTAGGGCTAGGGACTAGCGGGAGGGCCGGCACAGATACGCAGTATTTT. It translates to CASSLLGLGTSGRAGTDTQYF.

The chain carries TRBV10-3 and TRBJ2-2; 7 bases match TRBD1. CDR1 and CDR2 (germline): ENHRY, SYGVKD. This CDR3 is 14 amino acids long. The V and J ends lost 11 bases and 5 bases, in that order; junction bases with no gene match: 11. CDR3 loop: CAARQGMGTGELFF. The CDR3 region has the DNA TGTGCCGCCAGACAGGGAATGGGTACCGGGGAGCTGTTTTTT.

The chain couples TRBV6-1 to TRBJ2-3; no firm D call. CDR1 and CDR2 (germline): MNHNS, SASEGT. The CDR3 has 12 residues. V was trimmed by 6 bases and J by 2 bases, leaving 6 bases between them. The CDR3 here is CASRKDTDTQYF. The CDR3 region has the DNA TGTGCCAGCAGGAAGGACACAGATACGCAGTATTTT.

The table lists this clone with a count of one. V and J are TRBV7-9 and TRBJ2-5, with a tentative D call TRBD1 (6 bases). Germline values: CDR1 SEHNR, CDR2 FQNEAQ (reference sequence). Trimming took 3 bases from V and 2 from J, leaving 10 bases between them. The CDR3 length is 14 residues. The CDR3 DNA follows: TGTGCCAGCAGCTTCGGTCAGGGGCAAGAGACCCAGTACTTC. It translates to CASSFGQGQETQYF.